This T cell receptor (beta chain) was sequenced during a study of blood T cell repertoires in COVID-19. Participant age was roughly 18 to 95 years, and participants resided in 25 or so US areas. As handled by the study authors: Amplifying reference gene primers gave estimates of nucleated cell counts. The assay was immunoSEQ multiplex PCR, and TCRdb's table has in-frame clones only and misses some. V and J calls and clone size come straight from that table; D and trimming were deduced from the DNA. This table holds over 200,000 clones, approximately 84% found once. The sequence was obtained from a man in his 60s who had recovered from COVID-19. Sequences were obtained from PBMCs or T cells enriched from blood (not recorded which).

The CDR3 protein is CASRRRGFEANYGYTF. In DNA form, the CDR3 reads TGTGCCAGTAGGCGGCGGGGGTTCGAAGCTAACTATGGCTACACCTTC. The V gene is TRBV19, the J gene TRBJ1-2; weak D call: TRBD1 (5 bases). The CDR3 totals 16 residues. Germline V lookup: CDR1 LNHDA, CDR2 SQIVND (reference sequence). V was shortened by 6 bases and J by 0 bases, with 17 bases between the two germline ends.